These 22 T cell receptor beta chains came from one sample sequenced in a study of tumor and adjacent non-tumor tissue in lung cancer. No cell sorting was done before RNA was extracted from the tissue. Distant lung tissue was collected more than 3 cm away from the tumor edge. TCRbeta libraries were built with three rounds of nested PCR, modified from ARM-PCR. TCRdb passed the multiplex PCR reads through MiXCR, listing each CDR3 protein once. The sample has around 80,000 distinct CDR3 sequences, over 65% seen once. Sequencing used distant non-tumor lung tissue. The receptors shown here come from a man in his sixties or seventies with non-small cell lung cancer.

This clonotype was recorded only once. A junction boundary mismatches the germline segment, possibly from a read error. The V gene is TRBV7-9, the J gene TRBJ1-6; D is perhaps TRBD1 (5 bases). The germline V gene has CDR1 SEHNR and CDR2 FQNEAQ (reference sequence). The CDR3 length is 12 residues. The CDR3 coding sequence is TGTACCAGCAGCAAGAGGGGTTCACACCTCCTCTTT. This translates into CTSSKRGSHLLF.

With respect to this clonotype: The junction does not match germline at one end; this may be a read error. This rearrangement joins TRBV5-1 to TRBJ1-5; no firm D call. The germline gives CDR1 SGHRS, CDR2 YFSETQ. The CDR3 is 15 amino acids. The CDR3 nucleotides read TGCGCCAGTAGCTTGGTTCCTTATAGCAATCAGCCCCAGCATTTT. It specifies CASSLVPYSNQPQHF.

The chain links TRBV5-1 to TRBJ2-2; D not resolved. V was cut by 1 base and J by 9 bases, with 22 bases left in between. The CDR3 has 17 residues. Looked up from germline, CDR1 is SGHRS and CDR2 is YFSETQ. This CDR3 reads CASSLQDEGDSTWELFF. CDR3 sequence (DNA): TGCGCCAGCAGCTTGCAGGATGAAGGAGACTCAACCTGGGAGCTGTTTTTT.

The chain couples TRBV6-5 to TRBJ2-5, with TRBD1 matching over 9 bases. In germline, CDR1 is MNHEY, CDR2 SVGAGI. This CDR3 spans 17 amino acids. V lost 4 bases to trimming and J lost 11 bases; unmatched junction nucleotides: 20. CDR3 coding DNA: TGTGCCAGCAGTTCCGCCGGGACAGGGTTCCCACAAGATACACAGTACTTC. This encodes CASSSAGTGFPQDTQYF.

About this clonotype itself: One end of the junction is discordant with germline, which a read error may explain. This chain links TRBV5-5 with TRBJ2-1; 14 nucleotides match TRBD2. The germline V gene encodes CDR1 SGHKS and CDR2 YYEKEE (reference sequence). The CDR3 has 16 residues. CDR3 nucleotides: TGTGCCAGCAGTGCACCTGGGACTAGCGGGAGCGATGATCAGTTCTTC. It encodes CASSAPGTSGSDDQFF.

To note about this clonotype: Given a much more abundant clone one base away, this may be a read error. The final CDR3 position lacks the conserved phenylalanine or tryptophan, pointing to a likely read error. The CDR3: CSATSGRPQETQYI. CDR3 bases: TGCAGTGCTACTAGCGGGAGGCCTCAAGAGACCCAGTACATC. The V call is TRBV20-1, the J call TRBJ2-5; TRBD2 matches 11 bases. CDR1 DFQATT and CDR2 SNEGSKA come from the germline V gene (reference sequence). This CDR3 is 14 amino acids long. Trimming at V came to 4 bases and at J to 2 bases, leaving 3 bases not matched to a gene.

At least ten counts were recorded for this clonotype. The J gene is TRBJ1-3, the V gene TRBV25-1, with unresolved D. This CDR3 has 14 amino acids. V dropped 3 bases and J dropped 4 bases, with 10 bases sitting between them. Germline lookup yields CDR1 MGHDK and CDR2 SYGVNS. The CDR3 DNA reads as TGTGCCAGCAGTGACTCGTGGGCAGGAAACACCATATATTTT. It yields the protein CASSDSWAGNTIYF.

A note on this clonotype: The junction departs from germline at one end; a sequencing error may be responsible. The J gene is TRBJ1-2, the V gene TRBV11-3; TRBD1 aligns across 9 bases. The CDR3 is made up of 14 amino acids. Germline V gene sequence: CDR1 SGHNT, CDR2 YENEEA. The CDR3 sequence is CASSFPTGGGGYTF. In DNA form, the CDR3 reads TGTGCCAGCAGCTTCCCGACAGGGGGGGGAGGCTACACATTC.

A remark on this clonotype: An end of the junction does not agree with germline; a read error may underlie this. This chain uses TRBV6-5 with TRBJ2-6; D remains unclear. Per the germline V gene, CDR1 is MNHEY and CDR2 is SVGAGI. The CDR3 covers 14 residues. The CDR3 loop is CSSMGLSGANVLTF. The CDR3 DNA is TGTTCCAGCATGGGCCTCTCTGGGGCCAACGTCCTGACTTTC.

With respect to this clonotype: One end of the junction fails to match germline, which may point to a read error. The V call is TRBV5-6, the J call TRBJ2-5; 10 nucleotides match TRBD2. Germline lookup yields CDR1 SGHDT and CDR2 YYEEEE. The CDR3 spans 19 residues. CDR3: CASGLTALAGVEGQETQYF. The CDR3 bases are TGTGCCAGCGGCTTGACAGCTCTAGCGGGAGTTGAGGGTCAAGAGACCCAGTACTTC. Together with reference TRBV5-6 and TRBJ2-5, the CDR3 gives the full variable domain: DAGVTQSPTHLIKTRGQQVTLRCSPKSGHDTVSWYQQALGQGPQFIFQYYEEEERQRGNFPDRFSGHQFPNYSSELNVNALLLGDSALYLCASGLTALAGVEGQETQYFGPGTRLLVL.

The genes are TRBV7-3 and TRBJ2-4, with 7 positions matching TRBD1. Germline assignment: CDR1 SGHTA and CDR2 FQGTGA. After removal of 5 bases from V and 9 bases from J, the junction contained 7 bases not matched to a gene. The CDR3 has 13 amino acids. The CDR3 is CASSEGQWGIQYF. The CDR3, as DNA: TGTGCCAGCAGCGAGGGACAGTGGGGCATTCAGTACTTC. The whole variable domain, remainder taken from reference TRBV7-3 and TRBJ2-4, is GAGVSQTPSNKVTEKGKYVELRCDPISGHTALYWYRQSLGQGPEFLIYFQGTGAADDSGLPNDRFFAVRPEGSVSTLKIQRTERGDSAVYLCASSEGQWGIQYFGAGTRLSVL.

The CDR3 reads CASCLATAGDTEAFF. The CDR3 DNA is TGTGCCAGCTGCCTCGCCACCGCAGGGGACACTGAAGCTTTCTTT. The rearrangement joins TRBV11-3 to TRBJ1-1, with D tentatively TRBD1 (6 bases). Germline V gene data show CDR1 as SGHNT and CDR2 as YENEEA. CDR3 size: 15 residues. Trimming left V 8 bases short and J 3 bases short, with 19 bases between. Drawing the rest from reference TRBV11-3 and TRBJ1-1, the complete variable domain is EAGVVQSPRYKIIEKKQPVAFWCNPISGHNTLYWYLQNLGQGPELLIRYENEEAVDDSQLPKDRFSAERLKGVDSTLKIQPAELGDSAVYLCASCLATAGDTEAFFGQGTRLTVV.

Concerning this clonotype itself: The junction differs from germline at one of its ends, possibly a read error. V and J are TRBV20-1 and TRBJ2-5; D unclear. The CDR3 totals 12 residues. CDR1 and CDR2 from the germline V gene are DFQATT and SNEGSKA (reference sequence). The CDR3 DNA reads TGCATTGCTGAAGCTACCCAAGAGACCCGGTACTTC. Translation gives CIAEATQETRYF.

Of note for this clonotype: A single base separates this from a much larger clone, so it may be a read error. The V gene is TRBV5-5, the J gene TRBJ2-3, with D possibly TRBD2 on 6 matching bases. Germline V gives CDR1 SGHKS, CDR2 YYEKEE (reference sequence). CDR3 length equals 14 residues. Trimming pared 5 bases from V and 4 bases from J, leaving 14 bases between. CDR3 region: CASRRGAGSDTQYF. The DNA of the CDR3 is TGTGCCAGCAGGCGAGGAGCGGGCTCAGATACGCAGTATTTT.

As concerns this clonotype: Because the CDR3 is missing its conserved closing phenylalanine or tryptophan, this is likely a read error. J is TRBJ2-5 and V is TRBV29-1; D remains unclear. The germline CDR1 and CDR2 sequences are SQVTM and ANQGSEA. Trimming stripped 6 bases from V and 1 base from J, with 12 bases between. CDR3 size: 13 residues. As DNA, the CDR3 is TGCAGCGTGGTAGACAAGTTCCAAGAGACCCAGTACTTA. Protein sequence: CSVVDKFQETQYL.

This clonotype has more than one count but fewer than ten. This chain connects TRBV5-1 to TRBJ2-3; D unclear. Germline V gene sequence: CDR1 SGHRS, CDR2 YFSETQ. This CDR3 comprises 16 residues. The germline V and J ends were trimmed by 0 bases and 5 bases, with 16 bases remaining between them. CDR3 DNA: TGCGCCAGCAGCTTGGACCCGGAAGGGTTTGTAGATACGCAGTATTTT. The encoded protein is CASSLDPEGFVDTQYF.

This clonotype was seen just once. The final CDR3 position lacks the conserved phenylalanine or tryptophan, pointing to a likely read error. It is unclear where the CDR3 begins or ends on the DNA, so no DNA is shown, and the CDR3 is as TCRdb lists it. V and J are TRBV11-2 and TRBJ2-2; the table's D call, TRBD1, has no DNA check behind it. The length of the CDR3 is 16 amino acids, counting both ends. The germline V gene encodes CDR1 SGHAT and CDR2 FQNNGV. CDR3 region: CASSLVGTGVAGGLFV.

In the case of this clonotype: A much larger clone lies a single base off, so this may be a read error. CDR3 sequence: CASGLRGGLNTQYF. The CDR3 DNA sequence: TGTGCTAGTGGTTTGAGGGGAGGGTTGAATACGCAGTATTTT. V and J are TRBV12-5 and TRBJ2-3; 7 bases align to TRBD2. This CDR3 has 14 amino acids. The ends lost 2 bases at V and 7 bases at J; junction bases unmatched: 6. The germline CDR1 and CDR2 sequences are LGHNT and FRNRAP.

A word on this clonotype: The junction shows a germline mismatch at one end, possibly a read error. CDR3 protein: CASTLHRTRYNYGYTF. The CDR3 coding sequence is TGTGCCAGCACTTTACACAGGACACGTTACAACTATGGCTACACCTTC. The chain joins TRBV12-3 or TRBV12-4 to TRBJ1-2, with D possibly being TRBD1 (5 bases). CDR3 length equals 16 residues.

Turning to this clonotype: One end of the junction is discordant with germline, which a read error may explain. The chain links TRBV4-3 to TRBJ2-7; D is undetermined. Germline CDR1 reads LGHNA; CDR2 reads YSLEER. The CDR3 extends over 15 amino acids. The CDR3 sequence: CASNPTTKEFHEQYF. The CDR3 region has the DNA TGCGCCAGCAACCCCACCACCAAGGAGTTCCACGAGCAATACTTC.

This clonotype has only a few counts. This may stem from a read error, because a much larger clone lies one nucleotide away. V is TRBV12-3 or TRBV12-4 and J is TRBJ1-2, with D unresolved. The germline V and J ends were trimmed by 1 base and 6 bases, with 15 bases remaining between them. The CDR3 sequence is 15 residues long. DNA of the CDR3: TGTGCCAGCAGTTTAGACGAGACATGGGTAAATGGCTACACCTTC. Protein sequence: CASSLDETWVNGYTF.

Of note for this clonotype: Its ends do not fully match the called genes, so a read error is possible. The V and J genes are TRBV6-5 and TRBJ1-2; D call uncertain. There are 14 residues in the CDR3. Germline V CDR1 and CDR2: MNHEY, SVGAGI. Here the CDR3 reads CASNYSVTGKGYTF. The CDR3, as DNA: TGTGCCAGCAATTACTCCGTAACTGGGAAAGGCTACACCTTC.